The 15 T cell receptor beta chains below all came from one sample that was sequenced in a study of cytomegalovirus exposure and HLA in healthy donors. Vbeta (60) and Jbeta (13) primers were used in the PCR. The protocol was immunoSEQ multiplex PCR, while the TCRdb copy is restricted to in-frame clones and leaves out a portion. This sample carries about 33,000 clones, with around 3.6% going to the ten biggest clones. The sample comprised PBMCs. The source is a man in his forties in good health and CMV-seronegative.

The chain employs TRBV6-5 and TRBJ2-7, with TRBD1 identical over 7 bases. The CDR3 has 14 amino acids. The V gene end was trimmed by 6 bases and the J gene end by 5 bases; junction bases not matched to a gene: 10. CDR1 MNHEY and CDR2 SVGAGI come from the germline V gene. The CDR3 coding sequence is TGTGCCAGCAGGCTACAGGGGCTTGTGGACGAGCAGTACTTC. Encoded protein: CASRLQGLVDEQYF.

This CDR3 reads CASSGRTGQETQYF. For the CDR3, the DNA is TGTGCCAGCAGCGGTCGGACAGGTCAAGAGACCCAGTACTTC. V gene TRBV11-2 combines with J gene TRBJ2-5; 7 nucleotides agree with TRBD1. CDR1 and CDR2 from the germline V gene are SGHAT and FQNNGV. The CDR3 is made up of 14 amino acids. J lost 2 bases, V lost 5 bases, and 5 bases had no gene match.

The chain's CDR3 is CASSYSTPTVQPQHF. CDR3 coding DNA: TGTGCCAGCAGTTACTCTACGCCTACCGTGCAGCCCCAGCATTTT. The chain joins TRBV6-5 to TRBJ1-5; D not resolved. CDR3 length equals 15 residues. V lost 0 bases, J lost 7 bases, and 13 bases lay in between. Germline V CDR1 and CDR2: MNHEY, SVGAGI.

Judged by frequency, this clone is medium-sized (0.01 to 0.1%). The chain carries TRBV6-1 and TRBJ2-3; 12 bases map to TRBD2. J was trimmed by 4 bases and V by 2 bases; bases with no gene match: 1. The CDR3 runs 15 residues. Germline V lookup: CDR1 MNHNS, CDR2 SASEGT. CDR3 region: CASSELAGGPDTQYF. CDR3 DNA sequence: TGTGCCAGCAGTGAACTAGCGGGAGGGCCAGATACGCAGTATTTT.

This chain connects TRBV18 to TRBJ2-7, with a weak D call TRBD1 (6 bases). The CDR3 sequence is 13 residues long. Germline CDR1 is KGHSH and CDR2 is LQKENI. Trimming took off 4 bases at V and 5 bases at J, with 12 bases between the two ends. The CDR3 spells CASSRNRDDEQYF. CDR3 coding DNA: TGTGCCAGCTCACGGAACAGGGACGACGAGCAGTACTTC.

The J gene is TRBJ2-1, the V gene TRBV9; 8 bases align to TRBD2. The germline V gene has CDR1 SGDLS and CDR2 YYNGEE. J gave up 2 bases and V 0 bases, and 4 bases lay outside the gene matches. The CDR3 has 16 amino acids. The CDR3 nucleotides are TGTGCCAGCAGCGTAGCGACTAGCGTTGCCTACAATGAGCAGTTCTTC. Translation: CASSVATSVAYNEQFF. Variable domain in full (rest from reference TRBV9 and TRBJ2-1): DSGVTQTPKHLITATGQRVTLRCSPRSGDLSVYWYQQSLDQGLQFLIQYYNGEERAKGNILERFSAQQFPDLHSELNLSSLELGDSALYFCASSVATSVAYNEQFFGPGTRLTVL.

J is TRBJ2-7 and V is TRBV2; perhaps TRBD2 as D (6 bases). Germline lookup yields CDR1 SNHLY and CDR2 FYNNEI. Trimming removed 6 bases from V and 0 bases from J, with 9 bases in between. The CDR3 spans 13 residues. The CDR3: CASSAGFSYEQYF. CDR3 DNA sequence: TGTGCCAGCAGCGCGGGGTTCTCCTACGAGCAGTACTTC.

V gene TRBV4-1 combines with J gene TRBJ2-1; tentative D call: TRBD2 (6 bases). Deletions cut 4 bases from V and 2 bases from J, with 18 bases between. The length of the CDR3 is 17 residues. The V gene's germline CDR1 is MGHRA and CDR2 YSYEKL. The CDR3 spells CASSPLGLLLTYNEQFF. The CDR3 DNA reads as TGCGCCAGCAGCCCCCTAGGACTACTCTTAACCTACAATGAGCAGTTCTTC.

The V gene is TRBV5-1, the J gene TRBJ1-2, with D perhaps TRBD1 (5 bases). The CDR3 sequence is 14 residues long. Trimming left V 4 bases short and J 6 bases short, with 16 bases between. Germline CDR1 SGHRS, CDR2 YFSETQ. The CDR3: CASSPLQGANGYTF. CDR3 bases: TGCGCCAGCAGCCCCCTCCAAGGGGCTAATGGCTACACCTTC.

The chain is built from TRBV6-5 and TRBJ2-7; D might be TRBD1 (6 bases). This CDR3 comprises 14 residues. Germline CDR1 MNHEY, CDR2 SVGAGI. The germline V and J ends were trimmed by 5 bases and 0 bases, with 11 bases remaining between them. CDR3 sequence reads: CASSRTASSYEQYF. For the CDR3, the DNA is TGTGCCAGCAGTAGGACAGCCAGCTCCTACGAGCAGTACTTC.

The chain recombines TRBV6-5 with TRBJ1-2; D is ambiguous. Trimming left V 6 bases short and J 0 bases short, with 8 bases between. From germline, CDR1 is MNHEY and CDR2 SVGAGI. The CDR3 has 13 amino acids. The CDR3 reads CASSSESNYGYTF. CDR3 sequence (DNA): TGTGCCAGCAGCTCGGAGTCTAACTATGGCTACACCTTC.

Regarding this clone: The same CDR3 arises from other DNA sequences in this sample as well. The chain links TRBV18 to TRBJ2-5; D perhaps matches TRBD2 (6 bases). Germline-derived CDR1 and CDR2 are KGHSH and LQKENI. V dropped 3 bases and J dropped 3 bases, with 8 bases sitting between them. There are 13 residues in the CDR3. The CDR3 loop is CASSPSGEETQYF. CDR3 nucleotide sequence: TGTGCCAGCTCACCCTCGGGAGAAGAGACCCAGTACTTC.

The chain links TRBV7-9 to TRBJ1-1; no definite D call. CDR1 is SEHNR and CDR2 is FQNEAQ in the germline V gene (reference sequence). V was trimmed by 8 bases and J by 5 bases, leaving 15 bases between them. There are 13 residues in the CDR3. The CDR3 protein is CASSFGGPTEAFF. DNA of the CDR3: TGTGCCAGCTCATTCGGCGGCCCGACTGAAGCTTTCTTT.

CDR3 in amino acids: CASSAVTGPTYEQYF. CDR3 coding DNA: TGTGCCAGCAGCGCCGTCACAGGGCCGACCTACGAGCAGTACTTC. This chain connects TRBV7-9 to TRBJ2-7; tentative D call: TRBD1 (6 bases). Germline values: CDR1 SEHNR, CDR2 FQNEAQ (reference sequence). The V gene lost 5 bases and the J gene lost 2 bases, with 16 bases spanning the gap. The CDR3 is 15 amino acids.

The chain carries TRBV28 and TRBJ1-2; D remains unclear. This CDR3 has 15 amino acids. Trimming shortened V by 7 bases and J by 6 bases, and 21 bases separated the two germline ends. Germline-derived CDR1 and CDR2 are MDHEN and SYDVKM. The CDR3 coding sequence is TGTGCCAGCACTCCCAGCAGCGGGAGAGAGGATGGCTACACCTTC. This sequence encodes CASTPSSGREDGYTF.